These T cell receptor beta chains were read from a single sample in a study of blood T cell repertoires in COVID-19. The repertoire was sequenced with immunoSEQ multiplex PCR; TCRdb's copy has only in-frame clones and lacks some. This table has about 250,000 clones, 89% appearing once. Material: peripheral blood. The receptors stem from a woman between 35 and 50 years old who had recovered from COVID-19. Both conserved end residues are part of each CDR3. A D gene is named only where the DNA matches it firmly. The size field is filled for only some rows; it gives once, few, many or a size class.

d_gene: TRBD1
j_gene: TRBJ1-2
abundance: .
v_gene: TRBV4-3
CDR3aa: CASSQDSVRGPYGYTF
CDR3nt: TGCGCCAGCAGCCAAGATTCGGTCAGGGGGCCCTATGGCTACACCTTC

d_gene: .
j_gene: TRBJ1-6
abundance: .
v_gene: TRBV12-5
CDR3aa: CASGLGTESSPLHF
CDR3nt: TGTGCTAGTGGTTTGGGGACAGAATCCTCACCCCTCCACTTT

d_gene: .
j_gene: TRBJ2-1
abundance: .
v_gene: TRBV2
CDR3aa: CASRPGYNEQFF
CDR3nt: TGTGCCAGCCGCCCAGGCTACAATGAGCAGTTCTTC

d_gene: .
j_gene: TRBJ2-3
abundance: .
v_gene: TRBV25-1
CDR3aa: CASSIDLPDTQYF
CDR3nt: TGTGCCAGCAGTATCGACTTGCCGGATACGCAGTATTTT

d_gene: .
j_gene: TRBJ1-5
abundance: .
v_gene: TRBV20-1
CDR3aa: CSASLGGDGSNQPQHF
CDR3nt: TGCAGTGCTAGTCTTGGCGGGGACGGTAGCAATCAGCCCCAGCATTTT

d_gene: .
j_gene: TRBJ1-1
abundance: once
v_gene: TRBV11-2
CDR3aa: CASSPRAGNTEAFF
CDR3nt: TGTGCCAGCAGCCCCCGTGCGGGGAACACTGAAGCTTTCTTT

d_gene: .
j_gene: TRBJ1-3
abundance: .
v_gene: TRBV28
CDR3aa: CASRKGVYSGNTIYF
CDR3nt: TGTGCCAGCAGAAAGGGGGTTTACTCTGGAAACACCATATATTTT

d_gene: .
j_gene: TRBJ1-1
abundance: .
v_gene: TRBV28
CDR3aa: CATKTDDTEAFF
CDR3nt: TGTGCCACCAAAACAGACGACACTGAAGCTTTCTTT

d_gene: .
j_gene: TRBJ2-1
abundance: .
v_gene: TRBV27
CDR3aa: CASGRNNEQFF
CDR3nt: TGTGCCAGTGGCAGAAACAATGAGCAGTTCTTC

d_gene: .
j_gene: TRBJ1-2
abundance: .
v_gene: TRBV7-9
CDR3aa: CASSPTPRDTPNYGYTF
CDR3nt: TGTGCCAGCAGCCCAACCCCCCGGGACACCCCTAACTATGGCTACACCTTC

d_gene: .
j_gene: TRBJ1-1
abundance: .
v_gene: TRBV20-1
CDR3aa: CSASRTGSTEAFF
CDR3nt: TGCAGTGCTAGTCGTACAGGGAGCACTGAAGCTTTCTTT

d_gene: .
j_gene: TRBJ2-1
abundance: .
v_gene: TRBV27
CDR3aa: CASSSTGTSREQFF
CDR3nt: TGTGCCAGCAGTTCGACCGGGACTTCACGTGAGCAGTTCTTC

d_gene: .
j_gene: TRBJ2-2
abundance: .
v_gene: TRBV7-9
CDR3aa: CASSALATGELFF
CDR3nt: TGTGCCAGCAGCGCCCTAGCGACCGGGGAGCTGTTTTTT

d_gene: .
j_gene: TRBJ1-5
abundance: .
v_gene: TRBV2
CDR3aa: CASFFQGKGHF
CDR3nt: TGTGCCAGCTTCTTCCAGGGAAAAGGGCATTTT

d_gene: TRBD1
j_gene: TRBJ2-3
abundance: .
v_gene: TRBV5-4
CDR3aa: CASSAGTGGAGDTQYF
CDR3nt: TGTGCCAGCAGCGCCGGGACAGGGGGCGCCGGAGATACGCAGTATTTT

d_gene: .
j_gene: TRBJ1-5
abundance: .
v_gene: TRBV19
CDR3aa: CASSARSGSNQPQHF
CDR3nt: TGTGCCAGTAGTGCACGGAGTGGGAGCAATCAGCCCCAGCATTTT

d_gene: TRBD1
j_gene: TRBJ1-1
abundance: .
v_gene: TRBV11-3
CDR3aa: CASSLGDREAFF
CDR3nt: TGTGCCAGCAGCTTAGGGGACAGGGAAGCTTTCTTT

d_gene: TRBD1
j_gene: TRBJ2-5
abundance: .
v_gene: TRBV10-3
CDR3aa: CAISGTGEAETQYF
CDR3nt: TGTGCCATCAGCGGGACAGGGGAAGCGGAGACCCAGTACTTC